The 21 T cell receptor beta chains below all came from one sample that was sequenced in a study of cytomegalovirus exposure and HLA in healthy donors. With 60 Vbeta and 13 Jbeta primers, the PCR was carried out. Profiled with immunoSEQ multiplex PCR; TCRdb holds only in-frame clones, not every one. The data show roughly 180,000 clones, just under 80% seen once. The source material was PBMCs. Receptors were obtained from a man aged 25 to 40 in good health and CMV-seronegative.

This clone was found once. The rearrangement uses TRBV7-9 and TRBJ1-6, with D possibly being TRBD1 (6 bases). From germline, CDR1 is SEHNR and CDR2 FQNEAQ (reference sequence). V lost 5 bases to trimming and J lost 8 bases, with 10 bases between them. There are 13 residues in the CDR3. The CDR3 sequence is CASSPRQDSPLHF. DNA of the CDR3: TGTGCCAGCAGCCCGAGACAGGATTCACCCCTCCACTTT. The whole variable domain, remainder taken from reference TRBV7-9 and TRBJ1-6, is DTGVSQNPRHKITKRGQNVTFRCDPISEHNRLYWYRQTLGQGPEFLTYFQNEAQLEKSRLLSDRFSAERPKGSFSTLEIQRTEQGDSAMYLCASSPRQDSPLHFGNGTRLTVT.

This chain connects TRBV7-6 to TRBJ2-2, with 10 bases aligning to TRBD2. V gave up 1 base and J gave up 3 bases; unmatched junction bases: 11. Looked up from germline, CDR1 is SGHVS and CDR2 is FNYEAQ. The CDR3 runs 19 residues. The CDR3 bases are TGTGCCAGCAGCTTAGGAACTAGCGGGACGATCGGGGACACCGGGGAGCTGTTTTTT. As protein: CASSLGTSGTIGDTGELFF.

The chain is built from TRBV5-1 and TRBJ1-1, with D possibly being TRBD1 (5 bases). Per the germline V gene, CDR1 is SGHRS and CDR2 is YFSETQ. The CDR3 covers 15 residues. V lost 0 bases to trimming and J lost 3 bases, with 12 bases between them. CDR3 nucleotide sequence: TGCGCCAGCAGCTTGGGGGGGGTTCGCGACACTGAAGCTTTCTTT. Amino acids: CASSLGGVRDTEAFF. Based on the CDR3 plus reference TRBV5-1 and TRBJ1-1, the full variable domain is KAGVTQTPRYLIKTRGQQVTLSCSPISGHRSVSWYQQTPGQGLQFLFEYFSETQRNKGNFPGRFSGRQFSNSRSEMNVSTLELGDSALYLCASSLGGVRDTEAFFGQGTRLTVV.

The chain has TRBV25-1 and TRBJ2-7; TRBD1 matches 11 bases. With 9 bases clipped from V and 6 bases from J, the junction kept 7 bases outside the gene matches. CDR1 and CDR2 (germline): MGHDK, SYGVNS. CDR3 length: 13 residues. The CDR3 region has the DNA TGTGCCAGTATCGGACAGGGGGCAGGCGAGCAGTACTTC. Its protein is CASIGQGAGEQYF.

The V gene is TRBV6-5, the J gene TRBJ1-3; the match to TRBD1 covers 7 bases. The CDR3 sequence is 16 residues long. Losses at the gene ends were 4 bases for V and 0 bases for J; bases not matched to a gene: 6. CDR1 is MNHEY, CDR2 SVGAGI, per germline. The CDR3 coding sequence is TGTGCCAGCAGTTCGACAGGGCCGATCTCTGGAAACACCATATATTTT. Protein sequence: CASSSTGPISGNTIYF.

The chain uses TRBV6-1 and TRBJ1-5; 9 nucleotides line up with TRBD1. Germline trimming cut 6 bases from V and 7 bases from J; bases unmatched to any gene: 10. The CDR3 runs to 15 residues. Germline assignment: CDR1 MNHNS and CDR2 SASEGT. CDR3: CASSEPYRGRQPQHF. The CDR3 DNA sequence: TGTGCCAGCAGCGAGCCTTACAGGGGGCGGCAGCCCCAGCATTTT.

The rearrangement joins TRBV15 to TRBJ1-4; 11 positions agree with TRBD1. Germline V gene sequence: CDR1 LNHNV, CDR2 YYDKDF (reference sequence). J lost 6 bases, V lost 3 bases, and 0 bases had no gene match. This CDR3 contains 14 residues. CDR3 DNA sequence: TGTGCCACCAGCAGGGACAGGGGGCATGAAAAACTGTTTTTT. Translating it yields CATSRDRGHEKLFF.

The chain employs TRBV2 and TRBJ2-3; D ambiguous. Germline values: CDR1 SNHLY, CDR2 FYNNEI. The CDR3 loop spans 15 amino acids. V shed 2 bases and J shed 2 bases, with 11 bases lying between them. This CDR3 reads CASSEMAATTDTQYF. CDR3 bases: TGTGCCAGCAGTGAAATGGCAGCGACCACAGATACGCAGTATTTT.

This chain links TRBV28 with TRBJ1-1, with D possibly being TRBD1 (5 bases). Germline V gene sequence: CDR1 MDHEN, CDR2 SYDVKM. CDR3 length: 14 residues. V dropped 1 base and J dropped 4 bases, with 10 bases sitting between them. The CDR3 region has the DNA TGTGCCAGCAGTTTATCAGGGTTGCGCACTGAAGCTTTCTTT. As protein: CASSLSGLRTEAFF.

The rearrangement joins TRBV28 to TRBJ2-7, with D hard to call. The CDR3 covers 12 residues. Trimming removed 5 bases at V and 4 bases at J, with 9 bases between. Germline CDR1 MDHEN, CDR2 SYDVKM. CDR3 amino acids: CASSPHGYEQYF. The CDR3 DNA reads TGTGCCAGCAGTCCACACGGGTACGAGCAGTACTTC. Filled out from reference TRBV28 and TRBJ2-7, the complete variable domain reads DVKVTQSSRYLVKRTGEKVFLECVQDMDHENMFWYRQDPGLGLRLIYFSYDVKMKEKGDIPEGYSVSREKKERFSLILESASTNQTSMYLCASSPHGYEQYFGPGTRLTVT.

The chain carries TRBV15 and TRBJ2-5; TRBD1 is a possible D gene (5 bases). CDR1 is LNHNV, CDR2 YYDKDF, per germline (reference sequence). This CDR3 contains 14 residues. The V end was cut by 0 bases, the J end by 4 bases, with 9 bases between. CDR3 nucleotide sequence: TGTGCCACCAGCAGAGACAGGGTCGGAGAGACCCAGTACTTC. It yields the protein CATSRDRVGETQYF.

The chain joins TRBV29-1 to TRBJ2-7; TRBD1 agrees at 9 bases. The CDR3 loop spans 13 amino acids. The germline gives CDR1 SQVTM, CDR2 ANQGSEA. The ends lost 7 bases at V and 0 bases at J; junction bases unmatched: 4. CDR3 region: CSAGQGSSYEQYF. For the CDR3, the DNA is TGCAGCGCAGGACAGGGGAGCTCCTACGAGCAGTACTTC.

This chain links TRBV7-9 with TRBJ2-7; 13 bases match TRBD2. The junction had 11 bases not matched to a gene; V was cut back by 3 bases and J by 6 bases. The CDR3 runs 17 residues. Per the germline V gene, CDR1 is SEHNR and CDR2 is FQNEAQ (reference sequence). The CDR3 nucleotides are TGTGCCAGCAGCTTTGGGACTAGCGGGAAAGCTCCTTCCGAGCAGTACTTC. Translating gives CASSFGTSGKAPSEQYF.

This clone was found once. The sample contains more than one DNA sequence encoding this CDR3. CDR3 region: CASSVGTSYEQYF. The CDR3 DNA sequence: TGTGCCAGCAGCGTAGGGACTTCCTACGAGCAGTACTTC. V and J are TRBV9 and TRBJ2-7; possibly TRBD2 for D (5 bases). Germline V gene lookup returns CDR1 SGDLS and CDR2 YYNGEE. V gave up 0 bases and J gave up 1 base, with 5 bases separating them. This CDR3 comprises 13 residues.

This chain uses TRBV30 with TRBJ1-1, with D unresolved. Germline assignment: CDR1 GTSNPN and CDR2 SVGIG (reference sequence). The V end lost 2 bases, the J end lost 4 bases, and 8 bases lay between the germline ends. This CDR3 has 12 amino acids. CDR3 nucleotide sequence: TGTGCCTGGAGTAACAGAGCCACTGAAGCTTTCTTT. Translation gives CAWSNRATEAFF.

The chain employs TRBV18 and TRBJ2-7; possibly TRBD2 for D (5 bases). V gave up 0 bases and J gave up 2 bases, with 14 bases separating them. Germline CDR1 and CDR2: KGHSH and LQKENI. The CDR3 sequence is 16 residues long. This CDR3 reads CASSPPGPRRTYEQYF. CDR3 nucleotides: TGTGCCAGCTCACCACCCGGGCCCCGGAGGACCTACGAGCAGTACTTC.

The chain couples TRBV2 to TRBJ2-1; no reliable D call. V gave up 5 bases and J gave up 4 bases, with 6 bases separating them. The CDR3 covers 12 residues. Germline assignment: CDR1 SNHLY and CDR2 FYNNEI. CDR3 in DNA: TGTGCCAGCAGTATAGCATACAATGAGCAGTTCTTC. Its protein product is CASSIAYNEQFF.

This chain connects TRBV7-6 to TRBJ2-7, with D hard to call. CDR3 length: 13 residues. The V end was cut by 6 bases, the J end by 1 base, with 10 bases between. CDR1 is SGHVS, CDR2 FNYEAQ, per germline. CDR3 DNA sequence: TGTGCCAGCAGTTCCCCCGGGTCCTACGAGCAGTACTTC. Protein: CASSSPGSYEQYF.

To note about this clone: Distinct nucleotide sequences in the sample also encode this CDR3. The chain employs TRBV7-9 and TRBJ1-5; D remains ambiguous. Trimming removed 1 base at V and 3 bases at J, with 4 bases between. The length of the CDR3 is 13 residues. CDR1 is SEHNR, CDR2 FQNEAQ, per germline (reference sequence). CDR3 in amino acids: CASSLGANQPQHF. The CDR3 region has the DNA TGTGCCAGCAGCTTAGGCGCCAATCAGCCCCAGCATTTT.

The V call is TRBV19, the J call TRBJ2-2, with TRBD1 identical over 7 bases. The V and J ends lost 4 bases and 7 bases, in that order; junction bases with no gene match: 6. The CDR3 runs to 14 residues. Germline V gives CDR1 LNHDA, CDR2 SQIVND (reference sequence). CDR3 DNA: TGTGCCAGTAGTAGTACAGGGGAGATCGGGGAGCTGTTTTTT. Protein product: CASSSTGEIGELFF.

The chain joins TRBV7-2 to TRBJ2-1; 8 bases match TRBD2. The CDR3 is 16 residues long. J gave up 8 bases and V 5 bases, and 14 bases lay outside the gene matches. Germline values: CDR1 SGHTA, CDR2 FQGNSA. CDR3 nucleotide sequence: TGTGCCAGCAGCCCTTCCGGGCGGGGGGCCGTAGATGAGCAGTTCTTC. Its translation is CASSPSGRGAVDEQFF.